The 10 T cell receptor beta chains below come from one sample, sequenced in a study of technical replicates of blood from several donors. Assay used: immunoSEQ multiplex PCR; TCRdb lists only in-frame clones, some missing. The sample records roughly 74,000 clones, 90% to 95% being singletons. The sequencing input was T cells isolated from PBMCs. The receptor source for this set is a human donor in good health.

This clone was seen more than once but under ten times. CDR3 loop: CASSQGGYEQYF. CDR3 sequence (DNA): TGCGCCAGCAGCCAGGGAGGCTACGAGCAGTACTTC. V and J are TRBV5-1 and TRBJ2-7; TRBD2 might be the D (6 bases). Trimming took 4 bases from V and 3 from J, leaving 8 bases between them. Germline V CDR1 and CDR2: SGHRS, YFSETQ. This CDR3 has 12 amino acids.

This clone was seen a handful of times. This chain joins TRBV14 and TRBJ1-4, with 9 bases matching TRBD1. Germline CDR1 and CDR2: SGHDN and FVKESK. V shed 1 base, J shed 7 bases, and the junction held 4 bases outside the gene matches. The CDR3 runs to 15 residues. Here the CDR3 reads CASSQAGTGPEKLFF. CDR3 nucleotide sequence: TGTGCCAGCAGCCAAGCCGGGACAGGGCCTGAAAAACTGTTTTTT.

The chain carries TRBV25-1 and TRBJ1-2, with TRBD1 matching 10 bases. J gave up 2 bases and V 1 base, and 10 bases lay outside the gene matches. There are 18 residues in the CDR3. The germline V gene has CDR1 MGHDK and CDR2 SYGVNS. CDR3 bases: TGTGCCAGCAGTGAATCGCCCGGGACAGGGGCCTTCAACTATGGCTACACCTTC. Translating it yields CASSESPGTGAFNYGYTF.

The chain has TRBV7-8 and TRBJ1-2, with TRBD1 identical over 8 bases. CDR1 is SGHVS and CDR2 is FQNEAQ in the germline V gene. V dropped 5 bases and J dropped 3; count of bases not matched to a gene: 5. CDR3 length: 14 amino acids. This CDR3 is CASSLMTGDYGYTF. The CDR3 DNA sequence: TGTGCCAGCAGCCTTATGACAGGGGACTATGGCTACACCTTC.

The gene calls are TRBV11-3 and TRBJ2-2; the D gene is possibly TRBD2 (5 bases). The CDR3 contains 13 residues. From germline, CDR1 is SGHNT and CDR2 YENEEA. Trimming left V 6 bases short and J 4 bases short, with 9 bases between. The CDR3 here is CASSPGITGELFF. CDR3 DNA sequence: TGTGCCAGCAGTCCCGGGATCACCGGGGAGCTGTTTTTT.

The chain links TRBV5-6 to TRBJ2-7, with 8 bases that match TRBD1. Germline CDR1 is SGHDT and CDR2 is YYEEEE. Germline trimming cut 1 base from V and 1 base from J; bases unmatched to any gene: 10. There are 17 residues in the CDR3. The CDR3: CASSLRGDRTISYEQYF. The CDR3, as DNA: TGTGCCAGCAGCTTGAGGGGGGACAGGACCATTTCCTACGAGCAGTACTTC.

This rearrangement joins TRBV19 to TRBJ2-2; 7 bases fit TRBD2. This CDR3 has 18 residues. V shed 6 bases and J 0 bases; nucleotides not matched to a gene: 13. CDR1 and CDR2 from the germline V gene are LNHDA and SQIVND (reference sequence). Written as DNA, the CDR3 is TGTGCCAGTAGAATTAGCGGGTGGTTATCGGCGAACACCGGGGAGCTGTTTTTT. Its protein product is CASRISGWLSANTGELFF.

This sequence joins TRBV9 and TRBJ2-3, with TRBD2 identical over 10 bases. Germline V gene lookup returns CDR1 SGDLS and CDR2 YYNGEE. Trimming cost V 0 bases and J 3 bases; bases outside gene matches: 4. The length of the CDR3 is 16 residues. CDR3 in DNA: TGTGCCAGCAGCGTAGGGGGAGCGGGAGGGACAGATACGCAGTATTTT. Amino acid sequence: CASSVGGAGGTDTQYF.

This clone has a single count. The CDR3: CASSYVYSNYGYTF. CDR3 bases: TGTGCCAGCAGTTACGTATATTCTAACTATGGCTACACCTTC. The chain links TRBV6-5 to TRBJ1-2; D unresolved. CDR1 MNHEY and CDR2 SVGAGI come from the germline V gene. This CDR3 is 14 amino acids long. V was shortened by 2 bases and J by 0 bases, with 7 bases between the two germline ends.

V is TRBV4-3 and J is TRBJ2-7; possibly TRBD1 for D (6 bases). Trimming took off 0 bases at V and 4 bases at J, with 13 bases between the two ends. CDR3 size: 15 residues. Germline V CDR1 and CDR2: LGHNA, YSLEER. This CDR3 reads CASSQDTGQLYEQYF. The CDR3 nucleotides are TGCGCCAGCAGCCAAGACACAGGGCAATTATACGAGCAGTACTTC.